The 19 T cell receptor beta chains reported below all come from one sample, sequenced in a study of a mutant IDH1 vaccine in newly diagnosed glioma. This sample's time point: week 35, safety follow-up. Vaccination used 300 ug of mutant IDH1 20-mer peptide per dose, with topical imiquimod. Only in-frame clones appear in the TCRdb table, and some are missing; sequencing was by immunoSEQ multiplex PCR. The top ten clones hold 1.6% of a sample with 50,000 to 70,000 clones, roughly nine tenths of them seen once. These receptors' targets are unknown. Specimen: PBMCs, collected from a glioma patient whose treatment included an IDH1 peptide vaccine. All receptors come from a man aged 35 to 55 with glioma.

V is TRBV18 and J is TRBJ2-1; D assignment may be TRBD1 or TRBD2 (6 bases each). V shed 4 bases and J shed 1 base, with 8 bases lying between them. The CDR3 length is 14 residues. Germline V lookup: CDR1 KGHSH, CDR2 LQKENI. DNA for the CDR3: TGTGCCAGCTCACAGGGGGGTTCCTACAATGAGCAGTTCTTC. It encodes CASSQGGSYNEQFF.

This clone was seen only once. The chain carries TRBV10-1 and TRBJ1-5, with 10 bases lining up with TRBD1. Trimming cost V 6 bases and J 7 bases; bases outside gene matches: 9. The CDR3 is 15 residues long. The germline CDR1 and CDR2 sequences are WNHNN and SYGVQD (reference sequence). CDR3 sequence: CASRAGQGEGQPQHF. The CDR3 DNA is TGCGCCAGCAGAGCCGGACAGGGGGAGGGACAGCCCCAGCATTTT.

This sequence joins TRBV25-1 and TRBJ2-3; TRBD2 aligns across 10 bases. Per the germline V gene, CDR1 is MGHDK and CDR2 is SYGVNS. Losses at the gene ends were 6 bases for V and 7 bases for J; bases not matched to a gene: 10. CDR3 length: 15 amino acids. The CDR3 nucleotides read TGTGCCAGCAGGGCTCTAGCGGGAGAGCGGTATACGCAGTATTTT. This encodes CASRALAGERYTQYF.

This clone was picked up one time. The CDR3 region is CASSVRGHDTQYF. The CDR3 DNA reads TGTGCCAGCAGCGTTAGGGGGCACGATACGCAGTATTTT. The V call is TRBV5-6, the J call TRBJ2-3; the match to TRBD1 covers 7 bases. V shed 4 bases, J shed 6 bases, and the junction held 5 bases outside the gene matches. The CDR3 loop spans 13 amino acids. Germline lookup yields CDR1 SGHDT and CDR2 YYEEEE.

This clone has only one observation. CDR3 DNA: TGTGCCAGCAGAGAGGGACATCGCAATGAAAAACTGTTTTTT. Amino acids: CASREGHRNEKLFF. The V call is TRBV7-2, the J call TRBJ1-4; tentative D call: TRBD1 (6 bases). With 6 bases removed from V and 5 bases from J, the gap between germline ends came to 13 bases. Germline values: CDR1 SGHTA, CDR2 FQGNSA. This CDR3 comprises 14 residues.

CDR3 coding DNA: TGTGCCAGCAGCTCCAGACTAGCGGAGTACGACGAGCAGTACTTC. Translating gives CASSSRLAEYDEQYF. The chain couples TRBV11-2 to TRBJ2-7, with 9 bases matching TRBD2. The CDR3 is 15 residues long. The ends lost 4 bases at V and 5 bases at J; junction bases unmatched: 9. Germline values: CDR1 SGHAT, CDR2 FQNNGV.

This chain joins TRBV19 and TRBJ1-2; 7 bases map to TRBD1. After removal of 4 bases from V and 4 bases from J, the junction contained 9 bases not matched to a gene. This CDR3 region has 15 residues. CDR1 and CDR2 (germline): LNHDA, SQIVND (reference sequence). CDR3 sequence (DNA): TGTGCCAGTAGTAAAACAGGGGACACAGCCTATGGCTACACCTTC. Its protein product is CASSKTGDTAYGYTF.

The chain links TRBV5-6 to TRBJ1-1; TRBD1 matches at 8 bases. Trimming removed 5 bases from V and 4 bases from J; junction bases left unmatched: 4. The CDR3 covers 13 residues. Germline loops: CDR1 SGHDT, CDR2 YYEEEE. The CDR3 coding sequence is TGTGCCAGCAGAGGGGACAGGATCACTGAAGCTTTCTTT. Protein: CASRGDRITEAFF.

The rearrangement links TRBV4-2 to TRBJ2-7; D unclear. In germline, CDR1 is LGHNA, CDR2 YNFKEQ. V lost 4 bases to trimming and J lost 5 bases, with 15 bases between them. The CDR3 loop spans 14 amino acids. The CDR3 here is CASSPDSAVDEQYF. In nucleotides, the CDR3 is TGTGCCAGCAGCCCCGACTCGGCGGTCGACGAGCAGTACTTC.

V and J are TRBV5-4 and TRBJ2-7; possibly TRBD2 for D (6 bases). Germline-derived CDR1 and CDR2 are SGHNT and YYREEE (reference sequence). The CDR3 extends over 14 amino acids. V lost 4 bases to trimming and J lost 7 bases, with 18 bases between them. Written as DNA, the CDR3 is TGTGCCAGCAGCCCCGGGACTTCCCCTCGGGAGCAGTACTTC. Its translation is CASSPGTSPREQYF.

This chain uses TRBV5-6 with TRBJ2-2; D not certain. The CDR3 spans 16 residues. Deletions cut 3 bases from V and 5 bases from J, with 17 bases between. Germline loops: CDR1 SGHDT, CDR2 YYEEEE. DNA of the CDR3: TGTGCCAGCAGCTCACGACTCGTACTCCAAACCGGGGAGCTGTTTTTT. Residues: CASSSRLVLQTGELFF. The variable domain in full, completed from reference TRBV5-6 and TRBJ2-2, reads DAGVTQSPTHLIKTRGQQVTLRCSPKSGHDTVSWYQQALGQGPQFIFQYYEEEERQRGNFPDRFSGHQFPNYSSELNVNALLLGDSALYLCASSSRLVLQTGELFFGEGSRLTVL.

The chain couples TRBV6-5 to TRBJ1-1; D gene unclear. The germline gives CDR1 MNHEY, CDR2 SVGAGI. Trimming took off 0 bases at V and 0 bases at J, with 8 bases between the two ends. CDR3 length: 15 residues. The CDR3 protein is CASSYSRAMNTEAFF. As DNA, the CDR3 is TGTGCCAGCAGTTACTCGCGGGCGATGAACACTGAAGCTTTCTTT.

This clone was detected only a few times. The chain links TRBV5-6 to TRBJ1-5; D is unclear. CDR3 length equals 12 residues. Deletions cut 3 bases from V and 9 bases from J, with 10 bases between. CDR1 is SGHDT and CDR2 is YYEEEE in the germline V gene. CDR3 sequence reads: CASSWERGPQHF. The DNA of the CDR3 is TGTGCCAGCAGCTGGGAGAGAGGGCCCCAGCATTTT.

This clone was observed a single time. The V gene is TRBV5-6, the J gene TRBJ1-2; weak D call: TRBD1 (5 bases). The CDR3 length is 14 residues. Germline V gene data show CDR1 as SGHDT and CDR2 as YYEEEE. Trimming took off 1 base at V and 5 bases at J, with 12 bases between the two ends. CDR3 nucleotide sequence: TGTGCCAGCAGCTTGTTCCGGGGCAGGTATGGCTACACCTTC. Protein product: CASSLFRGRYGYTF.

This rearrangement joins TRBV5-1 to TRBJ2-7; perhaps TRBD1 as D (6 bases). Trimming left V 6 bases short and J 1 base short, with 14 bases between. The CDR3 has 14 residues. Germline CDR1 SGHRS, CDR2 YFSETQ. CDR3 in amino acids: CASMADSTSYEQYF. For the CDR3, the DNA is TGCGCCAGCATGGCGGACAGCACATCCTACGAGCAGTACTTC.

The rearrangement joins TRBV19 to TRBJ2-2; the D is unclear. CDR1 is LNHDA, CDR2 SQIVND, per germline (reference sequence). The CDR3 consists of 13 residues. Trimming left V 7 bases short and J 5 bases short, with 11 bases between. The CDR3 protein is CASIERRTGELFF. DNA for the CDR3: TGTGCCAGTATAGAACGGCGGACCGGGGAGCTGTTTTTT.

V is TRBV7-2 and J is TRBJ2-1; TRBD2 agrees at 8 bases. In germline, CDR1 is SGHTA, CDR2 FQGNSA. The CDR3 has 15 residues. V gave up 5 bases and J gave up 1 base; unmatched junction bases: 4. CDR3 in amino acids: CASSRAGESYNEQFF. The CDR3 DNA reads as TGTGCCAGCAGCCGAGCGGGAGAATCCTACAATGAGCAGTTCTTC.

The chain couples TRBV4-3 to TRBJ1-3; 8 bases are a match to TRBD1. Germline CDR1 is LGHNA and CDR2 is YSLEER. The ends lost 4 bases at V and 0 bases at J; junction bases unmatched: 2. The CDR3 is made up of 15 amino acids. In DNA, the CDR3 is TGCGCCAGCAGCCGAGGACAGGGCTCTGGAAACACCATATATTTT. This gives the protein CASSRGQGSGNTIYF.

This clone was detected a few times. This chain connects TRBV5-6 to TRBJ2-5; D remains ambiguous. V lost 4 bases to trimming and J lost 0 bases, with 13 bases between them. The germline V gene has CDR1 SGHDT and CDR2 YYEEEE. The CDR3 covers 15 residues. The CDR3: CASSQRRLHQETQYF. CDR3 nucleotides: TGTGCCAGCAGCCAGCGTAGACTCCACCAAGAGACCCAGTACTTC.